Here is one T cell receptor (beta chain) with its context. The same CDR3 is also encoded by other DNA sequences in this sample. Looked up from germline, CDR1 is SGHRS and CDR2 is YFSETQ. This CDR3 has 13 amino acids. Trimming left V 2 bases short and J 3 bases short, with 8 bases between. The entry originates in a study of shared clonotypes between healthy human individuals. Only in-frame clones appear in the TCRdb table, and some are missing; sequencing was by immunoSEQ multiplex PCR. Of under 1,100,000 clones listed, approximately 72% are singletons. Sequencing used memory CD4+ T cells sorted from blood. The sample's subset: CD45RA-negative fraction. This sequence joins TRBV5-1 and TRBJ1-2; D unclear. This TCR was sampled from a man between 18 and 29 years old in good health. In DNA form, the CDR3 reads TGCGCCAGCAGCTTCTCCGGGGACTATGGCTACACCTTC. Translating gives CASSFSGDYGYTF.